This T cell receptor beta chain was sequenced in a study of somatic mutations in cytotoxic T cells in rheumatoid arthritis. Only in-frame clones appear in the TCRdb table, and some are missing; sequencing was by immunoSEQ multiplex PCR. This repertoire shows approximately 17,000 clones, 75% to 80% found once; its top ten account for roughly a fifth. The CDR3 runs 16 residues. V shed 0 bases and J shed 7 bases, with 18 bases lying between them. Germline V gene lookup returns CDR1 MGHDK and CDR2 SYGVNS. J is TRBJ1-2 and V is TRBV25-1, with D tentatively TRBD1 (5 bases). The origin of this receptor is an adult with rheumatoid arthritis. The specimen sequenced was CD8+ T cells sorted from blood. The CDR3, as DNA: TGTGCCAGCAGTGAATACAGGGAGGGAACGGGAAGTGGCTACACCTTC. This encodes CASSEYREGTGSGYTF.